These T cell receptor beta chains were read from a single sample in a study of blood T cell repertoires in COVID-19. Some clones are missing from TCRdb's copy, which holds only in-frame ones; the method was immunoSEQ multiplex PCR. The sample has about 210,000 clones; about 87% are singletons. Sequenced sample: PBMCs or T cells enriched from blood (not recorded which). The source is a man aged 18 to 30 with acute COVID-19. Each CDR3 is given with its conserved first and last residue. D genes are given only for firm matches. A row's size may be missing; if present it is once, few, many or a size class.

V: TRBV4-2; size: NA; D: TRBD2; J: TRBJ2-7; DNA: TGTGCCAGCAGCCCCCGGACTAGCGGGACCTCCTACGAGCAGTACTTC; CDR3: CASSPRTSGTSYEQYF
V: TRBV6-2/TRBV6-3; size: NA; D: NA; J: TRBJ1-2; DNA: TGTGCCAGCAGTTACACGGAGGGCTACACCTTC; CDR3: CASSYTEGYTF
V: TRBV9; size: once; D: TRBD2; J: TRBJ2-1; DNA: TGTGCCAGCAGCGCCCCCGGGACTACCCTTGGGGAGCAGTTCTTC; CDR3: CASSAPGTTLGEQFF
V: TRBV2; size: once; D: NA; J: TRBJ1-5; DNA: TGTGCCAGCAGCCCTGGGAGTCCTTATAGCAATCAGCCCCAGCATTTT; CDR3: CASSPGSPYSNQPQHF
V: TRBV3-1/TRBV3-2; size: NA; D: NA; J: TRBJ2-2; DNA: TGTGCCAGCAGCCAATCTACCCGGGGGCTGTTTTTT; CDR3: CASSQSTRGLFF
V: TRBV27; size: NA; D: TRBD1; J: TRBJ2-3; DNA: TGTGCCAGCAGGACCGGGCTAGGGGGCTTCACAGATACGCAGTATTTT; CDR3: CASRTGLGGFTDTQYF
V: TRBV11-2; size: NA; D: NA; J: TRBJ2-1; DNA: TGTGCCAGCAGCTTAGGAGAGGAGCCCACCTACAATGAGCAGTTCTTC; CDR3: CASSLGEEPTYNEQFF
V: TRBV6-4; size: NA; D: TRBD2; J: TRBJ2-7; DNA: TGTGCCAGCAGCCCATTTGCGGGAGGAAACTACGAGCAGTACTTC; CDR3: CASSPFAGGNYEQYF
V: TRBV28; size: NA; D: TRBD1; J: TRBJ2-7; DNA: TGTGCCAGCAGCTATATACCGGGACAGGGGAGGTACGAGCAGTACTTC; CDR3: CASSYIPGQGRYEQYF
V: TRBV5-4; size: NA; D: TRBD1; J: TRBJ1-2; DNA: TGTGCCAGCAGCTCCCAGGGGGCGGTAGATGGCTACACCTTC; CDR3: CASSSQGAVDGYTF
V: TRBV6-4; size: NA; D: NA; J: TRBJ1-5; DNA: TGTGCCAGCAGTACGGGAAGCAATCAGCCCCAGCATTTT; CDR3: CASSTGSNQPQHF
V: TRBV5-1; size: NA; D: TRBD1; J: TRBJ1-1; DNA: TGCGCCAGCAGCTTGGGACAGGGGATAGCTGACACTGAAGCTTTCTTT; CDR3: CASSLGQGIADTEAFF
V: TRBV7-9; size: NA; D: TRBD2; J: TRBJ2-1; DNA: TGTGCCAGCAGCTTAGTGGGGCTAGCGGGGTCCTACAATGAGCAGTTCTTC; CDR3: CASSLVGLAGSYNEQFF
V: TRBV24-1; size: once; D: NA; J: TRBJ1-2; DNA: TGTGCCACCAGTGGTTCTCAGACTAACTATGGCTACACCTTC; CDR3: CATSGSQTNYGYTF
V: TRBV30; size: NA; D: TRBD1; J: TRBJ2-7; DNA: TGTGCCTGGAGGGGACAGGGGGACTACGAGCAGTACTTC; CDR3: CAWRGQGDYEQYF
V: TRBV5-4; size: NA; D: TRBD2; J: TRBJ2-2; DNA: TGTGCCAGCAGCTTGGTCGGGACTACGGCTCTGTTTTTT; CDR3: CASSLVGTTALFF
V: TRBV5-8; size: NA; D: NA; J: TRBJ1-1; DNA: TGTGCCAGCAGCTTGGTGCACATCAGGGTTGCTTTCTTT; CDR3: CASSLVHIRVAFF
V: TRBV9; size: NA; D: TRBD1; J: TRBJ1-2; DNA: TGTGCCAGCAGCGCCGGACAGGGGGCTGGTGGCTACACCTTC; CDR3: CASSAGQGAGGYTF
V: TRBV11-2; size: once; D: NA; J: TRBJ1-4; DNA: TGTGCCAGCAGCTTGAGGGTTACTAATGAAAAACTGTTTTTT; CDR3: CASSLRVTNEKLFF
V: TRBV5-4; size: NA; D: NA; J: TRBJ2-3; DNA: TGTGCCAGCAGCTTGCGACTAGGTGGAACAGATACGCAGTATTTT; CDR3: CASSLRLGGTDTQYF
V: TRBV10-3; size: many; D: TRBD2; J: TRBJ2-3; DNA: TGTGCCATCAGTGTTAGCGGGAGCACAGATACGCAGTATTTT; CDR3: CAISVSGSTDTQYF
V: TRBV5-4; size: many; D: NA; J: TRBJ2-5; DNA: TGTGCCAGCAGCTTGGATCCCATGGCGGGAGAGACCCAGTACTTC; CDR3: CASSLDPMAGETQYF
V: TRBV18; size: NA; D: NA; J: TRBJ1-2; DNA: TGTGCCAGCTCACCAGGGGCGAGGACAAATGGCTACACCTTC; CDR3: CASSPGARTNGYTF
V: TRBV7-9; size: NA; D: TRBD1; J: TRBJ2-3; DNA: TGTGCCAGCAGCCCCCGGACAGGGAAGAGCACAGATACGCAGTATTTT; CDR3: CASSPRTGKSTDTQYF
V: TRBV24-1; size: NA; D: TRBD1; J: TRBJ1-5; DNA: TGTGCCACCAGTGATACGGGGACAGGCAATCAGCCCCAGCATTTT; CDR3: CATSDTGTGNQPQHF
V: TRBV9; size: NA; D: NA; J: TRBJ2-3; DNA: TGTGCCAGCAGCGTAGGCCCGCTCAGGCCCTCCTCGGGGGATACGCAGTATTTT; CDR3: CASSVGPLRPSSGDTQYF
V: TRBV7-8; size: once; D: NA; J: TRBJ2-2; DNA: TGTGCCAGCAGCTTAGCTTATGTACTGAACACCGGGGAGCTGTTTTTT; CDR3: CASSLAYVLNTGELFF